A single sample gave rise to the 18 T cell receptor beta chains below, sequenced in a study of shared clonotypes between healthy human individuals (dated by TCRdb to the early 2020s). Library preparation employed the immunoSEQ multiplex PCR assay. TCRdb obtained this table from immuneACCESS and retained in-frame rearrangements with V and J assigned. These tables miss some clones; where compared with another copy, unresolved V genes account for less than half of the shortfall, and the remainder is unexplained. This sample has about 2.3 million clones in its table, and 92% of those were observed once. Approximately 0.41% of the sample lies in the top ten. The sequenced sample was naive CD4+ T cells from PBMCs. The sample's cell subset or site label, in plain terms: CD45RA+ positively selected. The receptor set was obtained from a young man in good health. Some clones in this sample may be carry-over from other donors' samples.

This CDR3 is CASSSQAGHSYEQYF. The CDR3 DNA reads TGTGCCAGCAGCTCTCAAGCGGGCCATTCCTACGAGCAGTACTTC. This chain links TRBV7-3 with TRBJ2-7; D perhaps matches TRBD2 (6 bases). CDR3 length: 15 amino acids. Trimming pared 4 bases from V and 1 base from J, leaving 14 bases between. Germline V gene lookup returns CDR1 SGHTA and CDR2 FQGTGA.

The CDR3 is CASGPGQGYEQFF. The CDR3 nucleotides are TGCGCCAGCGGCCCGGGACAGGGCTATGAGCAGTTCTTC. The chain joins TRBV5-1 to TRBJ2-1, with 9 bases aligning to TRBD1. The germline V gene encodes CDR1 SGHRS and CDR2 YFSETQ. The CDR3 has 13 residues. V dropped 7 bases and J dropped 8; count of bases not matched to a gene: 7.

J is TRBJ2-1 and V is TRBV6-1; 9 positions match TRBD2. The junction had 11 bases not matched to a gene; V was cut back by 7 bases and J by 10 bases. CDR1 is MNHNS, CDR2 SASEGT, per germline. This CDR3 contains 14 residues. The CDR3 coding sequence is TGTGCCAGCAAATTGGAGACTAGCGGCTACGAGCAGTTCTTC. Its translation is CASKLETSGYEQFF.

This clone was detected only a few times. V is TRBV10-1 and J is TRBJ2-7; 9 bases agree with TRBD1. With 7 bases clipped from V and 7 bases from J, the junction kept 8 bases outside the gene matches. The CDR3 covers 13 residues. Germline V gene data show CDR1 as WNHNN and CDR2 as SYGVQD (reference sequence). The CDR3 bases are TGCGCCAGCACCGGGACAGGGACGAGAGAGCAGTACTTC. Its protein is CASTGTGTREQYF.

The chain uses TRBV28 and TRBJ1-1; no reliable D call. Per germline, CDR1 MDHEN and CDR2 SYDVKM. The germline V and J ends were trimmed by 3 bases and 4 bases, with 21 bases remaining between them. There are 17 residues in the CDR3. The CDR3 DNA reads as TGTGCCAGCAGTTTGGGTGGCGGGAACGGTTGGGGCACTGAAGCTTTCTTT. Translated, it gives CASSLGGGNGWGTEAFF.

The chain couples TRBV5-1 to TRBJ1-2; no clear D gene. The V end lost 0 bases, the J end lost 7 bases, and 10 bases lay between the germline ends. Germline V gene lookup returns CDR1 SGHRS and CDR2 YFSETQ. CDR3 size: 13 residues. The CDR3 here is CASSLDTFGGYTF. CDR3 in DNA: TGCGCCAGCAGCTTGGACACATTTGGTGGCTACACCTTC.

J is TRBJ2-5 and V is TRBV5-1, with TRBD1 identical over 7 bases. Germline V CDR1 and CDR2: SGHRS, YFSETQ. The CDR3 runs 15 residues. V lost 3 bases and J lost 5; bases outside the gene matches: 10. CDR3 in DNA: TGCGCCAGCAGCTCCCTAGACAGGGCGGCGGAGACCCAGTACTTC. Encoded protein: CASSSLDRAAETQYF.

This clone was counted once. The CDR3 DNA is TGCAGTGCTAGAGTCGCGCTCGAGCAGTACTTC. This translates into CSARVALEQYF. The V call is TRBV20-1, the J call TRBJ2-7, with no clear D. In germline, CDR1 is DFQATT, CDR2 SNEGSKA (reference sequence). V was pared by 1 base and J by 6 bases, with 7 bases between. This CDR3 has 11 residues.

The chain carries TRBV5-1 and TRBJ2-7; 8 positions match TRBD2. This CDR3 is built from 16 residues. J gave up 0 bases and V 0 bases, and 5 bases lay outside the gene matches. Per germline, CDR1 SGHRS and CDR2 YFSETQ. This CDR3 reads CASSLGSSGGSYEQYF. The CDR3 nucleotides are TGCGCCAGCAGCTTGGGTTCCAGCGGGGGCTCCTACGAGCAGTACTTC.

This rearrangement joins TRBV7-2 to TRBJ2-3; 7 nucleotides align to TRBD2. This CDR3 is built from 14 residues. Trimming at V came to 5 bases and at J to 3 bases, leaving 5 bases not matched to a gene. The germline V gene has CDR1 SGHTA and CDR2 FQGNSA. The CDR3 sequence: CASSPGLVTDTQYF. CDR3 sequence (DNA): TGTGCCAGCAGCCCCGGACTAGTGACAGATACGCAGTATTTT.

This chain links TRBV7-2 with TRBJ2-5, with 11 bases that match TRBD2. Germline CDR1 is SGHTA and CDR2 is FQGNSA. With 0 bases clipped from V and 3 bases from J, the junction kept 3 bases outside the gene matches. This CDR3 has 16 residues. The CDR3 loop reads CASSLAEGLAEETQYF. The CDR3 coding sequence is TGTGCCAGCAGCTTAGCGGAGGGACTAGCGGAAGAGACCCAGTACTTC.

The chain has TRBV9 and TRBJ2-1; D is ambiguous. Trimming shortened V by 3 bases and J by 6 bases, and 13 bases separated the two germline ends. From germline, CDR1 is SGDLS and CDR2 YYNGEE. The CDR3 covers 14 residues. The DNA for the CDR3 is TGTGCCAGCAGCGACGCTCGGGCGAGCAATGAGCAGTTCTTC. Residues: CASSDARASNEQFF.

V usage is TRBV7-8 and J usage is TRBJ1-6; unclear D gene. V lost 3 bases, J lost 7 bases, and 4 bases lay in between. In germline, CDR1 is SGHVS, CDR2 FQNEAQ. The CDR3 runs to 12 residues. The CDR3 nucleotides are TGTGCCAGCAGCTTCCTGAATTCACCCCTCCACTTT. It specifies CASSFLNSPLHF. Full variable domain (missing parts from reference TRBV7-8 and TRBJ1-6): GAGVSQSPRYKVAKRGQDVALRCDPISGHVSLFWYQQALGQGPEFLTYFQNEAQLDKSGLPSDRFFAERPEGSVSTLKIQRTQQEDSAVYLCASSFLNSPLHFGNGTRLTVT.

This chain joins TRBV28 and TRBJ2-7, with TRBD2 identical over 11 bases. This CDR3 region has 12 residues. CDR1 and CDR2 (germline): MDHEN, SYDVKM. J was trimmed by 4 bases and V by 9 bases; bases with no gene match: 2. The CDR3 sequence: CASTSGRYEQYF. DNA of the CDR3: TGTGCCAGTACTAGCGGGAGATACGAGCAGTACTTC.

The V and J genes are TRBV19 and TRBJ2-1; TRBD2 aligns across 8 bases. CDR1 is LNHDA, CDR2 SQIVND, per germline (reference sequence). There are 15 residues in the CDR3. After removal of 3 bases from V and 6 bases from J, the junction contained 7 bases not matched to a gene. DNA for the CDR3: TGTGCCAGTAGTATTCCCGGGACTAGTGCCAATGAGCAGTTCTTC. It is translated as CASSIPGTSANEQFF.

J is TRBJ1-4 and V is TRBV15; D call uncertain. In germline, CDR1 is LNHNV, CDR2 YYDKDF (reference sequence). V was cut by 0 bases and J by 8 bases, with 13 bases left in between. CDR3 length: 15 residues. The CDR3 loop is CATSRDSVGGEKLFF. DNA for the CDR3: TGTGCCACCAGCAGAGATTCGGTCGGAGGGGAAAAACTGTTTTTT.

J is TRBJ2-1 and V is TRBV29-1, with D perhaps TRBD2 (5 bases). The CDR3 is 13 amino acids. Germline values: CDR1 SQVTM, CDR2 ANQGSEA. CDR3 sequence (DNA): TGCTCCTGTCGGAGGAGCTCCTACAATGAGCAGTTCTTC. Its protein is CSCRRSSYNEQFF.

CDR3 residues: CASSQQVQGYTDTQYF. DNA of the CDR3: TGCGCCAGCAGCCAACAAGTACAGGGATACACAGATACGCAGTATTTT. The V gene is TRBV4-1, the J gene TRBJ2-3; D perhaps matches TRBD1 (6 bases). Germline V CDR1 and CDR2: MGHRA, YSYEKL. The CDR3 covers 16 residues. The V end was cut by 2 bases, the J end by 2 bases, with 14 bases between.